This entry features one T cell receptor beta chain sequence. As yet, its antigen is unknown. Cells designated naive CD8 were CD45RO-negative and were positively selected for CCR7, with terminally differentiated effector memory CD45RA+ cells excluded. The study drew all its donors from Caucasian adults living in Nashville, Tennessee. This CDR3 is built from 15 residues. The V end was cut by 7 bases, the J end by 5 bases, with 18 bases between. Germline CDR1 reads LNHDA; CDR2 reads SQIVND (reference sequence). The sample is drawn from a study of shared clonotypes between healthy human individuals. Replicate PCRs from sorted subsets contained 200 ng DNA, which is 30,000 to 35,000 T cell genomes. TCRdb's table, derived via immunoSEQ multiplex PCR, lists solely in-frame clones and lacks some. The data show about 2 million clones, about 95% seen once. Broader study findings: The four-donor shared clonotypes exceeded non-shared clonotypes in generation probability, with non-shared ones scoring lower.

This sequence joins TRBV19 and TRBJ2-1; D is ambiguous. The receptor was isolated from a man aged 18-30 years in good health. Sequenced sample: naive CD8+ T cells sorted from blood. As DNA, the CDR3 is TGTGCCAGTACCCGGACCCCAGCGACTCACAATGAGCAGTTCTTC. Its translation: CASTRTPATHNEQFF.